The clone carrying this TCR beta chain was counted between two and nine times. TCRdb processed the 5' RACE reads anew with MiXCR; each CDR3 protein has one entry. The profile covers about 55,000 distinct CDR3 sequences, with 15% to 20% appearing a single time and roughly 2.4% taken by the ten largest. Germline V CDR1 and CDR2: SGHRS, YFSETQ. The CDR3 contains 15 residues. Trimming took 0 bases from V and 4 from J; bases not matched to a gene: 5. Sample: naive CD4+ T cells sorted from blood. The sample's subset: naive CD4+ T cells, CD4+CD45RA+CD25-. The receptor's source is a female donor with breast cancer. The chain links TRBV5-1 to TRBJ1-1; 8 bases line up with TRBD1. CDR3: CASSLETTGGTEAFF. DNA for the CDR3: TGCGCCAGCAGCTTGGAAACAACAGGGGGCACTGAAGCTTTCTTT.